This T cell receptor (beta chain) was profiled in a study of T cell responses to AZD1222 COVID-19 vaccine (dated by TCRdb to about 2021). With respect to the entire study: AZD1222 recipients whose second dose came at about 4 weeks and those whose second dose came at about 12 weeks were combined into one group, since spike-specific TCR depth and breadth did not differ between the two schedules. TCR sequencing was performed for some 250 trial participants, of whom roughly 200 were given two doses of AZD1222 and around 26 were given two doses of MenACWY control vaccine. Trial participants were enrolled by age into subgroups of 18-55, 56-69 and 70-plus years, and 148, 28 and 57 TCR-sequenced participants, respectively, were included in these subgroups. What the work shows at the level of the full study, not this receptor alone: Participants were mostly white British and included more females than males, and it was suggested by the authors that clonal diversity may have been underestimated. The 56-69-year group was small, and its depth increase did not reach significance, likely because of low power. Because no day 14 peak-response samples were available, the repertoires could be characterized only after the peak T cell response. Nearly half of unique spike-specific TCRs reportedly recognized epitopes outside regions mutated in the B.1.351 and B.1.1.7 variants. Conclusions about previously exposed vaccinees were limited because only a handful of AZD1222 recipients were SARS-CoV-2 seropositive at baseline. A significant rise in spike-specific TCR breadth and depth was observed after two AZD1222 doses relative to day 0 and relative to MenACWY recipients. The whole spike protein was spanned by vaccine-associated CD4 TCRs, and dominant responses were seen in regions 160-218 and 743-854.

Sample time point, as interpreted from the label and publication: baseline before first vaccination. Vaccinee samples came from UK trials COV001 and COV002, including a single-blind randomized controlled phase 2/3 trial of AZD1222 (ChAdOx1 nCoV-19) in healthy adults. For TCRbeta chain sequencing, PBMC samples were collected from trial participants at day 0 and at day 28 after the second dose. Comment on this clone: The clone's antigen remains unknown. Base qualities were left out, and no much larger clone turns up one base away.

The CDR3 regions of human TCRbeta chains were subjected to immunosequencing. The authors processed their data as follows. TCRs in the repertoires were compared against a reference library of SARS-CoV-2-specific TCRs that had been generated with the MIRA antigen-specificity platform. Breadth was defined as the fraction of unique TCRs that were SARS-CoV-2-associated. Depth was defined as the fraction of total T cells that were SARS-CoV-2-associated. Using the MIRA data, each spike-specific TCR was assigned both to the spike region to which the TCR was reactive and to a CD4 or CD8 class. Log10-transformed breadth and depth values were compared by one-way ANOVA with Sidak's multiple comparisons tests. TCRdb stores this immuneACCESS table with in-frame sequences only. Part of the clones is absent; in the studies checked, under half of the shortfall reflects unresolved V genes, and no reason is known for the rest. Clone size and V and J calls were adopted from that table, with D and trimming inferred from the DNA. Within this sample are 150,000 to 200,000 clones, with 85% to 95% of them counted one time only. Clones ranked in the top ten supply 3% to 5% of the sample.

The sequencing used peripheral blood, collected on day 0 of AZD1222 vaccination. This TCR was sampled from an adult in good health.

This receptor has the CDR3 CASSSVESQPQHF. The nucleotides read TGTGCCAGCAGTTCTGTCGAGTCGCAGCCCCAGCATTTT. The chain is encoded by TRBV12-3 or TRBV12-4 joined to TRBJ1-5; no D gene is confidently identified. Relative to germline, V is 4 bases shorter and J is 7 bases shorter, with 11 bases between their ends. From the cysteine up to the phenylalanine, the CDR3 has a length of 13 residues. Here the CDR3 DNA is all that survives: 39 bases in frame from base 1.